This T cell receptor (beta chain) was identified in a study of T cells in Graves' hyperthyroidism and ophthalmopathy. Broader study findings: With a median lead of approximately 6 months before onset, the model predicted ophthalmopathy.

It was RNA transcripts that yielded the amplified TCR beta CDR3 regions. An initial round of RT-PCR targeting the TCR CDR3 relied on the HTBI primer set. TCRdb processed the multiplex PCR reads anew with MiXCR; each CDR3 protein has one entry. This table holds 600,000 to 850,000 distinct CDR3 sequences, around 19% found once. In germline, CDR1 is DFQATT, CDR2 SNEGSKA (reference sequence). The CDR3 length is 12 residues. With respect to this clonotype: The antigen is undetermined.

This TCR was recovered from a woman between 50 and 59 years old with Graves' hyperthyroidism that later progressed to Graves' ophthalmopathy. The specimen sequenced was blood. The chain links TRBV20-1 to TRBJ1-3; D possibly corresponds to TRBD1 (5 bases). CDR3 bases: TGCAGCGCCGCCCGGCCAGGGAACACCATATATTTT. Encoded protein: CSAARPGNTIYF.